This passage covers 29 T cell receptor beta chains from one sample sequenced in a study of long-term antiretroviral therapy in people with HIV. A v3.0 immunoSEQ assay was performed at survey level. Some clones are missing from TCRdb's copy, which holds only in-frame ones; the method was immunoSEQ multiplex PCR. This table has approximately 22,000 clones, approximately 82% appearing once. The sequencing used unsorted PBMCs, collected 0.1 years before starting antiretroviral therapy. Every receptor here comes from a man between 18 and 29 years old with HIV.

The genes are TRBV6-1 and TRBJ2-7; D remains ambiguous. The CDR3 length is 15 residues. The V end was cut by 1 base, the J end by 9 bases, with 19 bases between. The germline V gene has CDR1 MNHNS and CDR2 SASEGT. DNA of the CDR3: TGTGCCAGCAGTGAAGTCAGGTACGATCTACGAGGGCAGTACTTC. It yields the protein CASSEVRYDLRGQYF.

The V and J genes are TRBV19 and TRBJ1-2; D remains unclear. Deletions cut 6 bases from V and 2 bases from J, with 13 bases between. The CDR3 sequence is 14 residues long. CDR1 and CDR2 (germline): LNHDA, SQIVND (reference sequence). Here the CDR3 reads CASSRAPSNYGYTF. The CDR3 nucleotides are TGTGCCAGTAGCCGAGCACCAAGCAACTATGGCTACACCTTC.

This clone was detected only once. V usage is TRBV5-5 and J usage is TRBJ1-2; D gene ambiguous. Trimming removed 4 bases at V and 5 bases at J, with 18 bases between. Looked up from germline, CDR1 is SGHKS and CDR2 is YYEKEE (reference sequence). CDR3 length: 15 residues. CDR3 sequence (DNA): TGTGCCAGCAGCCTAAATTCAGCCCTTCGGTATGGCTACACCTTC. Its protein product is CASSLNSALRYGYTF.

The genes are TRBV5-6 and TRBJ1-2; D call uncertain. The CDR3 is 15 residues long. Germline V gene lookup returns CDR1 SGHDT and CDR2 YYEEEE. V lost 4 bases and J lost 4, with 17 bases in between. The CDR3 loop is CASSRIDSTVYGYTF. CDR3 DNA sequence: TGTGCCAGCAGCCGAATAGACTCGACGGTCTATGGCTACACCTTC.

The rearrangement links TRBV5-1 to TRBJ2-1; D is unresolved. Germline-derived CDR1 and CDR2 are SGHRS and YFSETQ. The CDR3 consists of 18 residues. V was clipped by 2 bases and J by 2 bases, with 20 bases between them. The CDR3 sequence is CASSFQYTGWLTYNEQFF. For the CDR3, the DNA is TGCGCCAGCAGCTTTCAATACACTGGCTGGTTAACCTACAATGAGCAGTTCTTC. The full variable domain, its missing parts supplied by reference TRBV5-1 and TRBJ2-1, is KAGVTQTPRYLIKTRGQQVTLSCSPISGHRSVSWYQQTPGQGLQFLFEYFSETQRNKGNFPGRFSGRQFSNSRSEMNVSTLELGDSALYLCASSFQYTGWLTYNEQFFGPGTRLTVL.

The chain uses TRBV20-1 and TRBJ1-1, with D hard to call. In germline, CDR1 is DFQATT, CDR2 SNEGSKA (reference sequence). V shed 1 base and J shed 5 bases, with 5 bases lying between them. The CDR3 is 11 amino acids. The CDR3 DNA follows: TGCAGTGCTAGAGTGGGGACTGAAGCTTTCTTT. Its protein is CSARVGTEAFF.

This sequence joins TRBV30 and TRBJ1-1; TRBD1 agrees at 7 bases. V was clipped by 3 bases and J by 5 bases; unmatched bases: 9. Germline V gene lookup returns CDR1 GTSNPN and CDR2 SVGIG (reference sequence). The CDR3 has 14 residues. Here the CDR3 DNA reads TGTGCCTGGAGCCCGACAGGGTGGGGGACTGAAGCTTTCTTT. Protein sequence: CAWSPTGWGTEAFF.

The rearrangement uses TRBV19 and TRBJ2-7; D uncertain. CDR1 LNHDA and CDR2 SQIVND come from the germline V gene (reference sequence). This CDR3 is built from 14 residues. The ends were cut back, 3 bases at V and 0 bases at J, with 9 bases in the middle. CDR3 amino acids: CASSITPSSYEQYF. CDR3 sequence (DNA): TGTGCCAGTAGTATCACCCCTAGCTCCTACGAGCAGTACTTC.

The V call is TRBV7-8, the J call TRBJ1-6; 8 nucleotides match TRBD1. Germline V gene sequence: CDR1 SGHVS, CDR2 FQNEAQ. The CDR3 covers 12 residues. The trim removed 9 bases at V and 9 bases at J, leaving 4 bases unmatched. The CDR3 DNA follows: TGTGCCAGTAGACAGGGGCTTTCACCCCTCCACTTT. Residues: CASRQGLSPLHF.

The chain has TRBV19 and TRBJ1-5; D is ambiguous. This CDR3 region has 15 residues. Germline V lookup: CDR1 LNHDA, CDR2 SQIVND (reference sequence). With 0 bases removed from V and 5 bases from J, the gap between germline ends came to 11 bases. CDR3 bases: TGTGCCAGTAGTATAGATCTATCAGGATATCAGCCCCAGCATTTT. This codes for CASSIDLSGYQPQHF.

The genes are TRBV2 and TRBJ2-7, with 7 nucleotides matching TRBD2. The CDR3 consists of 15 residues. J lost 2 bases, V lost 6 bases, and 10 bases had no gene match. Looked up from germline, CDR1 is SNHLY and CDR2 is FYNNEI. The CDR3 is CASSQGLAEPYEQYF. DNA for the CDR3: TGTGCCAGCAGCCAAGGGCTAGCGGAACCCTACGAGCAGTACTTC.

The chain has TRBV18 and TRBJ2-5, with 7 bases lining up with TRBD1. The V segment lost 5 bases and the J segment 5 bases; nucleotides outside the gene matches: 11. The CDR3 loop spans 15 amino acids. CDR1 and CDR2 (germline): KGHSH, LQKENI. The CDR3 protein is CASSNKRPRGETQYF. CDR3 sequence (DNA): TGTGCCAGCTCAAACAAGAGACCCAGGGGGGAGACCCAGTACTTC.

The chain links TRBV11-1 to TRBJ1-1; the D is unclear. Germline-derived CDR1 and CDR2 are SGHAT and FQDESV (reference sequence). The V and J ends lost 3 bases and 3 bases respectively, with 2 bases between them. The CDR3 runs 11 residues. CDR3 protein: CASSFDTEAFF. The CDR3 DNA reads TGTGCCAGCAGCTTTGACACTGAAGCTTTCTTT.

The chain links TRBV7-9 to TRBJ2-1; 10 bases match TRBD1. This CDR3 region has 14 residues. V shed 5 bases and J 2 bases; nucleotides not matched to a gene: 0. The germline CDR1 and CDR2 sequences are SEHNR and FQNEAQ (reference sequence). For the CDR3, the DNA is TGTGCCAGCAGCGGACAGGGGGCCTACAATGAGCAGTTCTTC. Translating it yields CASSGQGAYNEQFF.

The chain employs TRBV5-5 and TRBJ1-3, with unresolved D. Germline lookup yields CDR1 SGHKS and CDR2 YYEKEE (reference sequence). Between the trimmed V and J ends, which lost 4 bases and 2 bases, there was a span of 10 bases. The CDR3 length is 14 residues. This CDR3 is CASSRRETGNTIYF. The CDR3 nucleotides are TGTGCCAGCAGCCGGAGGGAGACTGGAAACACCATATATTTT.

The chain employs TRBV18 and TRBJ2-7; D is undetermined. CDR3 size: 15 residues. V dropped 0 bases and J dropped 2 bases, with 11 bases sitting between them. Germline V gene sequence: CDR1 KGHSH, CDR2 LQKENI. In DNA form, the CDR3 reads TGTGCCAGCTCACCACCGCAGGTACCAGCCTACGAGCAGTACTTC. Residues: CASSPPQVPAYEQYF.

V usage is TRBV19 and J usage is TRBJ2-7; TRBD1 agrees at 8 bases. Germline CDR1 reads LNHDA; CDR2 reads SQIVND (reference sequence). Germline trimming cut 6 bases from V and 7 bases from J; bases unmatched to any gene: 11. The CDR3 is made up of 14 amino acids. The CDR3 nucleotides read TGTGCCAGTAGAGTATCAGGGGGCAGCCGGGAGCAGTACTTC. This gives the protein CASRVSGGSREQYF.

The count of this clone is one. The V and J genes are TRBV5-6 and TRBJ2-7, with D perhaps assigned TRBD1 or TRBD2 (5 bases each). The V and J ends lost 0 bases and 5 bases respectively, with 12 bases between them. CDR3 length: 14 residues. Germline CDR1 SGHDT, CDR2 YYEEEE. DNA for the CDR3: TGTGCCAGCAGCTTGGGGCGAGGGGTCCACGAGCAGTACTTC. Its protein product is CASSLGRGVHEQYF.

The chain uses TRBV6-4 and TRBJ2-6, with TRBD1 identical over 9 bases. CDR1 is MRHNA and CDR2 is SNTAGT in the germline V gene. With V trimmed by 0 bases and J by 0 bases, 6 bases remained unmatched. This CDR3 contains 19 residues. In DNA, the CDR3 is TGTGCCAGCAGTGACTCAGGGGGACAGGGCCTCTCTGGGGCCAACGTCCTGACTTTC. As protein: CASSDSGGQGLSGANVLTF.

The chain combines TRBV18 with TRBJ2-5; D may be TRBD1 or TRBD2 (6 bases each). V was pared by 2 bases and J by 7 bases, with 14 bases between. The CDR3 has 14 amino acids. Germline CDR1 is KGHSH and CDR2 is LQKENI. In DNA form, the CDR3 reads TGTGCCAGCTCACCAACGGGGGCGCTTGGGACCCAGTACTTC. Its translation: CASSPTGALGTQYF.

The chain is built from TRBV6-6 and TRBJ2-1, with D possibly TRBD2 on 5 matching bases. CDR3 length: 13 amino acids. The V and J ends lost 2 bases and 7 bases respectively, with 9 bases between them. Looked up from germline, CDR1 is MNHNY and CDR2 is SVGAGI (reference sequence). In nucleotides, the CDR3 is TGTGCCAGCAGTTACGGTCGGAGGAATGAGCAGTTCTTC. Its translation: CASSYGRRNEQFF.

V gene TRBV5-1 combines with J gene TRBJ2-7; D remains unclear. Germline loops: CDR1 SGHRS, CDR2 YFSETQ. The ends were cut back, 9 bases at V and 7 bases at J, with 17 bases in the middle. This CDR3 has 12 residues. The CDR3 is CAISGPRREQYF. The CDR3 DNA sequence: TGCGCCATTTCAGGTCCAAGGCGGGAGCAGTACTTC.

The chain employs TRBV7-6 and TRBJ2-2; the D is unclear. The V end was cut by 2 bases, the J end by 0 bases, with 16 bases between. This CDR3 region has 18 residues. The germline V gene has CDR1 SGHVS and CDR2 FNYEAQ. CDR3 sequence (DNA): TGTGCCAGCAGCTTACTTCGTTTGTTAGGGTCGAACACCGGGGAGCTGTTTTTT. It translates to CASSLLRLLGSNTGELFF.

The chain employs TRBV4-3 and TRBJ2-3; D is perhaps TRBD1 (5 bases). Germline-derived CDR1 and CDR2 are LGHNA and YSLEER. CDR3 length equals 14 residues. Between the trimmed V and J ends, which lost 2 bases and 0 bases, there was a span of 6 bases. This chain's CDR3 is CASSQQGSTDTQYF. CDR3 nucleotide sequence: TGCGCCAGCAGCCAACAGGGTAGCACAGATACGCAGTATTTT.

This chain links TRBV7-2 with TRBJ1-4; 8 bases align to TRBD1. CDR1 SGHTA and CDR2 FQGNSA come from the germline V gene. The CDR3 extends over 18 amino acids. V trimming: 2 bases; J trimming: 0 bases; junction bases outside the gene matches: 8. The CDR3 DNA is TGTGCCAGCAGCTTAAGAAGACAGGGGCCTGCAACTAATGAAAAACTGTTTTTT. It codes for CASSLRRQGPATNEKLFF.

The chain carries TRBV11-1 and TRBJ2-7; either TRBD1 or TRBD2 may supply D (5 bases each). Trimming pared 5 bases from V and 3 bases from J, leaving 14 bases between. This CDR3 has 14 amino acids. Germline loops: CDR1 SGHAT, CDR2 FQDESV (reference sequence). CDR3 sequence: CASSLHGDLYEQYF. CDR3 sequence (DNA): TGTGCCAGCAGCCTCCACGGGGACCTCTACGAGCAGTACTTC.

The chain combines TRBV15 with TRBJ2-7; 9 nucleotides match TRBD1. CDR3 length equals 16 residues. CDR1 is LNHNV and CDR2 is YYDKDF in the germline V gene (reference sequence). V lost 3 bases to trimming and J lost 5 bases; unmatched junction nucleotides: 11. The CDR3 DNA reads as TGTGCCACCAGCAGTACGGGACAGGGAAGCCTAGACGAGCAGTACTTC. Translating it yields CATSSTGQGSLDEQYF.

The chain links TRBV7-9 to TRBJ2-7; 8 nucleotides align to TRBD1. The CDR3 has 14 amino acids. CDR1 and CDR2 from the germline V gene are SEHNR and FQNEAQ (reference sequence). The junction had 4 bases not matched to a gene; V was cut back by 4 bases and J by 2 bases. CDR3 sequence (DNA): TGTGCCAGCAGCTGGGGGACAGGCCCCTACGAGCAGTACTTC. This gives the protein CASSWGTGPYEQYF.

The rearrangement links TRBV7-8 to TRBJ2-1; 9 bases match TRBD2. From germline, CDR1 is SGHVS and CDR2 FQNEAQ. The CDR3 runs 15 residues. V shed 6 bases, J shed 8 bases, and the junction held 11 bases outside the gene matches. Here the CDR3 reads CASRSLAGEFHEQFF. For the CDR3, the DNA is TGTGCCAGCAGGTCGTTAGCGGGAGAATTCCATGAGCAGTTCTTC.